Shown below are 16 T cell receptor beta chains from a single sample sequenced in a study of radiotherapy plus CTLA-4 blockade in lung cancer. Data came from immunoSEQ multiplex PCR; TCRdb stores just in-frame clones and leaves some out. The table lists around 26,000 clones, 71% of them singletons, with roughly 3% in the top ten. Sample: peripheral blood, taken from a patient treated with radiotherapy plus ipilimumab. The origin of the receptors is a human donor with non-small cell lung cancer whose response to radiotherapy plus ipilimumab could not be evaluated.

This chain connects TRBV7-3 to TRBJ1-5; D is uncertain. The germline V gene encodes CDR1 SGHTA and CDR2 FQGTGA. The CDR3 is made up of 16 amino acids. V dropped 0 bases and J dropped 1 base, with 10 bases sitting between them. The CDR3 nucleotides are TGTGCCAGCAGCTTAACATGGAGAGGGAGCAATCAGCCCCAGCATTTT. This codes for CASSLTWRGSNQPQHF. Variable domain in full (rest from reference TRBV7-3 and TRBJ1-5): GAGVSQTPSNKVTEKGKYVELRCDPISGHTALYWYRQSLGQGPEFLIYFQGTGAADDSGLPNDRFFAVRPEGSVSTLKIQRTERGDSAVYLCASSLTWRGSNQPQHFGDGTRLSIL.

This clone was seen just once. The chain carries TRBV2 and TRBJ1-1; D not certain. V lost 7 bases to trimming and J lost 8 bases, with 14 bases between them. The CDR3 spans 12 residues. CDR1 and CDR2 from the germline V gene are SNHLY and FYNNEI. The chain's CDR3 is CASNRGPAEAFF. Written as DNA, the CDR3 is TGTGCCAGCAATCGAGGCCCGGCGGAAGCTTTCTTT.

This chain joins TRBV30 and TRBJ1-1; 7 positions agree with TRBD1. Germline V gives CDR1 GTSNPN, CDR2 SVGIG (reference sequence). The trim removed 3 bases at V and 1 base at J, leaving 5 bases unmatched. The CDR3 consists of 14 residues. The CDR3 DNA follows: TGTGCCTGGAGAGCTGACAGGGAGAACACTGAAGCTTTCTTT. Its translation is CAWRADRENTEAFF.

J is TRBJ2-7 and V is TRBV11-2, with 7 nucleotides matching TRBD2. Germline CDR1 is SGHAT and CDR2 is FQNNGV. Trimming took 1 base from V and 4 from J; bases not matched to a gene: 10. The CDR3 sequence is 16 residues long. DNA for the CDR3: TGTGCCAGCAGCTTAGGCCGTGGCGGGAGTGGGTACGAGCAGTACTTC. Translating it yields CASSLGRGGSGYEQYF.

The V call is TRBV14, the J call TRBJ2-1; 9 positions match TRBD2. This CDR3 region has 19 residues. With V trimmed by 4 bases and J by 4 bases, 17 bases remained unmatched. Germline CDR1 reads SGHDN; CDR2 reads FVKESK. CDR3 nucleotide sequence: TGTGCCAGCAGCCCCCTGAGCGGCGGGAGGGCCATTATGTACAATGAGCAGTTCTTC. Residues: CASSPLSGGRAIMYNEQFF.

This chain uses TRBV7-2 with TRBJ2-5; a weak D match, TRBD1 (5 bases). V lost 3 bases and J lost 1, with 9 bases in between. This CDR3 comprises 14 residues. Per germline, CDR1 SGHTA and CDR2 FQGNSA. CDR3: CASSFQGSQETQYF. In nucleotides, the CDR3 is TGTGCCAGCAGCTTCCAGGGTAGCCAAGAGACCCAGTACTTC. Full variable domain (rest looked up from reference TRBV7-2 and TRBJ2-5): GAGVSQSPSNKVTEKGKDVELRCDPISGHTALYWYRQSLGQGLEFLIYFQGNSAPDKSGLPSDRFSAERTGGSVSTLTIQRTQQEDSAVYLCASSFQGSQETQYFGPGTRLLVL.

V gene TRBV7-7 combines with J gene TRBJ2-5, with 10 bases lining up with TRBD1. The CDR3 consists of 18 residues. Unmatched junction bases numbered 14, after V lost 2 bases and J lost 5 bases. CDR1 is SSHAT, CDR2 FNYEAQ, per germline (reference sequence). The CDR3 reads CASSLPSLGTGELETQYF. In nucleotides, the CDR3 is TGTGCCAGCAGCTTACCATCTTTAGGGACAGGGGAATTGGAGACCCAGTACTTC.

CDR3 sequence reads: CASSIRVVSGYTF. The DNA for the CDR3 is TGTGCCAGCAGCATCCGAGTAGTGAGCGGCTACACCTTC. The chain is built from TRBV28 and TRBJ1-2; D is ambiguous. Germline values: CDR1 MDHEN, CDR2 SYDVKM. Trimming left V 6 bases short and J 8 bases short, with 16 bases between. This CDR3 region has 13 residues.

The J gene is TRBJ2-3, the V gene TRBV27, with 9 bases matching TRBD1. Germline loops: CDR1 MNHEY, CDR2 SMNVEV (reference sequence). The J segment lost 3 bases and the V segment lost 1 base, leaving 5 bases of the junction unmatched. This CDR3 contains 16 residues. The CDR3 is CASSLLGTGKTDTQYF. CDR3 in DNA: TGTGCCAGCAGTTTATTGGGGACAGGGAAGACAGATACGCAGTATTTT.

The V call is TRBV5-1, the J call TRBJ1-2; possible D gene TRBD1, 5 bases. CDR1 is SGHRS and CDR2 is YFSETQ in the germline V gene. The CDR3 is 15 residues long. V was pared by 0 bases and J by 6 bases, with 15 bases between. CDR3 residues: CASSLAPGSENGYTF. Written as DNA, the CDR3 is TGCGCCAGCAGCTTGGCCCCAGGGTCGGAGAATGGCTACACCTTC.

The V gene is TRBV4-1, the J gene TRBJ2-3; a possible D gene is TRBD1 (6 bases). Trimming removed 1 base from V and 3 bases from J, with 14 bases in between. From germline, CDR1 is MGHRA and CDR2 YSYEKL. The CDR3 covers 16 residues. The CDR3 loop reads CASSQGWTERTDTQYF. The CDR3 coding sequence is TGCGCCAGCAGCCAAGGGTGGACAGAGAGGACAGATACGCAGTATTTT.

V is TRBV12-2 and J is TRBJ1-2; whether TRBD1, the table's D call, matches the DNA was not checked. TRBV12-2 is classified as a pseudogene. The CDR3 totals 16 residues. CDR3 residues: CASRPRDRGLDYGYTF. CDR3 nucleotides: TGTGCAAGTCGCCCCCGGGACAGGGGGCTCGACTATGGCTACACCTTC.

The V gene is TRBV5-1, the J gene TRBJ2-7; D may be TRBD1 (6 bases). Per germline, CDR1 SGHRS and CDR2 YFSETQ. The CDR3 totals 15 residues. V lost 0 bases and J lost 0, with 10 bases in between. The CDR3 reads CASSLAGDSSYEQYF. The DNA of the CDR3 is TGCGCCAGCAGCTTGGCAGGGGATAGCTCCTACGAGCAGTACTTC.

This chain connects TRBV14 to TRBJ2-7, with D maybe TRBD2 (5 bases). Per the germline V gene, CDR1 is SGHDN and CDR2 is FVKESK. The CDR3 is 15 amino acids. Trimming removed 2 bases from V and 3 bases from J, with 14 bases in between. This chain's CDR3 is CASSQWTGRVYEQYF. The CDR3 DNA follows: TGTGCCAGCAGCCAATGGACGGGGAGAGTCTACGAGCAGTACTTC. The variable domain in full, completed from reference TRBV14 and TRBJ2-7, reads EAGVTQFPSHSVIEKGQTVTLRCDPISGHDNLYWYRRVMGKEIKFLLHFVKESKQDESGMPNNRFLAERTGGTYSTLKVQPAELEDSGVYFCASSQWTGRVYEQYFGPGTRLTVT.

The rearrangement uses TRBV27 and TRBJ1-5, with TRBD1 identical over 7 bases. Germline V gene data show CDR1 as MNHEY and CDR2 as SMNVEV (reference sequence). The CDR3 has 17 residues. Trimming removed 4 bases from V and 3 bases from J; junction bases left unmatched: 12. The CDR3 is CASSSRQGRGYNQPQHF. DNA for the CDR3: TGTGCCAGCAGTTCCCGACAGGGCCGGGGTTACAATCAGCCCCAGCATTTT.

The gene calls are TRBV7-9 and TRBJ2-1, with TRBD2 matching 14 bases. The J segment lost 5 bases and the V segment lost 3 bases, leaving 6 bases of the junction unmatched. Germline assignment: CDR1 SEHNR and CDR2 FQNEAQ (reference sequence). This CDR3 is built from 17 residues. The DNA for the CDR3 is TGTGCCAGCAGCTTTGGACTAGCGGGAGGCTCAAACAATGAGCAGTTCTTC. Translated: CASSFGLAGGSNNEQFF.